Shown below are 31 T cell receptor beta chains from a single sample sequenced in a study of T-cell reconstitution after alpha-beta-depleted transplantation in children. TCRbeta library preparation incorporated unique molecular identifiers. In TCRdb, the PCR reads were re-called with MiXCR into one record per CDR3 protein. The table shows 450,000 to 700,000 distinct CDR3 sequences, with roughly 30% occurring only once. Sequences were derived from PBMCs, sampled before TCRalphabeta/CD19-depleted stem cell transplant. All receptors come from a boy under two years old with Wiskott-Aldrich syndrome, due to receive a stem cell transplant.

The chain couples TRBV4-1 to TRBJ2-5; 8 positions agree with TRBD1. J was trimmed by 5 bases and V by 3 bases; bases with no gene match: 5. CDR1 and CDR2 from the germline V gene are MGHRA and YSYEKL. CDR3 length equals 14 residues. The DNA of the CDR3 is TGCGCCAGCAGCCAGACAGGGGTGGGGGAGACCCAGTACTTC. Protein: CASSQTGVGETQYF.

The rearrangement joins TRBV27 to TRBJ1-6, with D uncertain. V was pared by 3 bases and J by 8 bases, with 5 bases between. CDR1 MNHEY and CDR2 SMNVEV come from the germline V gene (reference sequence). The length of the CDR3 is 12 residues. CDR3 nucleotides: TGTGCCAGCAGTTTTTTGGATTCACCCCTCCACTTT. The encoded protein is CASSFLDSPLHF.

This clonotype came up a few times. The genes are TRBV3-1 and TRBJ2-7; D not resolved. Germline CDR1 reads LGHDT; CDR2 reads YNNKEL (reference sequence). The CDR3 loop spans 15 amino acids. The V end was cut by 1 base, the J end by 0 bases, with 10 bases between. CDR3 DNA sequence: TGTGCCAGCAGCCAAGCGAGGCCTTTCTCCTACGAGCAGTACTTC. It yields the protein CASSQARPFSYEQYF.

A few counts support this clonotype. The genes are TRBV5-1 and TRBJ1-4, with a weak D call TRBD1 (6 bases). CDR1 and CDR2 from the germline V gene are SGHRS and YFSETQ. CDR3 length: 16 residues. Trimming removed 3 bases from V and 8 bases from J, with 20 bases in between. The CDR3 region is CASSWKDSRGQEKLFF. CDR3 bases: TGCGCCAGCAGCTGGAAGGACAGTCGGGGGCAGGAAAAACTGTTTTTT.

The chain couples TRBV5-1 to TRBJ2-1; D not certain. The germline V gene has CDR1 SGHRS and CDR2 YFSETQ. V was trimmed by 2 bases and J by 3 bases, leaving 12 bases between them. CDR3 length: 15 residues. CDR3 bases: TGCGCCAGCAGCTTTGTCCCGCTGGGCTACAATGAGCAGTTCTTC. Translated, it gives CASSFVPLGYNEQFF.

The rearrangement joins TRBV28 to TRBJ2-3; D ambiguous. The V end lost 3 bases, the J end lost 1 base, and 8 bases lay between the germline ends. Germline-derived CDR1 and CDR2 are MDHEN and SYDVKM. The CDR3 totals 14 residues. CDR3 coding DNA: TGTGCCAGCAGTTTGCCTCGCCGCACAGATACGCAGTATTTT. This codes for CASSLPRRTDTQYF.

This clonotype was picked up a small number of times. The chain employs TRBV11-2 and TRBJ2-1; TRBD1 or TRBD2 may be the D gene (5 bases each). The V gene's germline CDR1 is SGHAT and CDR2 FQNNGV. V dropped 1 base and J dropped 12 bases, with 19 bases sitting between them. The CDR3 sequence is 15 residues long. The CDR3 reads CASSLAGTQRVRQFF. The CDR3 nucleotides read TGTGCCAGCAGCTTAGCCGGGACGCAACGGGTGAGGCAGTTCTTC.

The CDR3 reads CASSLFYGFRDGTEAFF. The CDR3 nucleotides read TGTGCCAGCAGCTTGTTCTACGGATTCAGAGATGGCACTGAAGCTTTCTTT. The genes are TRBV5-5 and TRBJ1-1, with unresolved D. Trimming shortened V by 1 base and J by 4 bases, and 20 bases separated the two germline ends. Germline assignment: CDR1 SGHKS and CDR2 YYEKEE (reference sequence). This CDR3 is built from 17 residues.

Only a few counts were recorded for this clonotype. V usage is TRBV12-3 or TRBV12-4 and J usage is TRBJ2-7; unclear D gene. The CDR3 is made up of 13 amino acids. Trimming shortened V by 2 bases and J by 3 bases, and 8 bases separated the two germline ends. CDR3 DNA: TGTGCCAGCAGTTTACGACGGATCTACGAGCAGTACTTC. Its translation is CASSLRRIYEQYF.

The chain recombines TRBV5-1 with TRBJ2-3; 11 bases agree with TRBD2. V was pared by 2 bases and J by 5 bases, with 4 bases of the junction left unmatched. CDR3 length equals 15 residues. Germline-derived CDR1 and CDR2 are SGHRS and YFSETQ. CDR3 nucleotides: TGCGCCAGCAGCTTTACTAGCGGGAGAGTAGATACGCAGTATTTT. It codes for CASSFTSGRVDTQYF.

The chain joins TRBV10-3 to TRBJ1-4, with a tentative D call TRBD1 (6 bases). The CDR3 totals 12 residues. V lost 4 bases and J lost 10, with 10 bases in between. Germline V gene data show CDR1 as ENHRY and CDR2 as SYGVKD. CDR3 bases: TGTGCCATCAGTGGGGAGACAGGAAAACTGTTTTTT. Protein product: CAISGETGKLFF.

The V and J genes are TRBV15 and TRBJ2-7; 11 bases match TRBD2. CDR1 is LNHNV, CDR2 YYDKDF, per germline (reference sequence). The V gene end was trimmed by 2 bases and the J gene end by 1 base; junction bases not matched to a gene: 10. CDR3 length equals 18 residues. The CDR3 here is CATSRSPTSGRTSYEQYF. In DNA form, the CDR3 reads TGTGCCACCAGCAGAAGCCCCACTAGCGGGAGAACTTCCTACGAGCAGTACTTC.

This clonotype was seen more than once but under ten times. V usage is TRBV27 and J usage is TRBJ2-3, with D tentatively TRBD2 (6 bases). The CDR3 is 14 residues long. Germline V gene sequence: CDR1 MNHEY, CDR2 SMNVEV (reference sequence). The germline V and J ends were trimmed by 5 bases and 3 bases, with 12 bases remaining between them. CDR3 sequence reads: CASSQDGRTDTQYF. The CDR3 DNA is TGTGCCAGCAGTCAGGACGGGAGAACAGATACGCAGTATTTT.

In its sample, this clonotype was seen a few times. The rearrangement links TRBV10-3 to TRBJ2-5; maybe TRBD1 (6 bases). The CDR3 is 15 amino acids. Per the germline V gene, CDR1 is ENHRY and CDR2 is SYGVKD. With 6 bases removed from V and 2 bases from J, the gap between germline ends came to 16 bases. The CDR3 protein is CAIRIRDTEQETQYF. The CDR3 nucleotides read TGTGCCATCAGGATCCGGGACACTGAACAAGAGACCCAGTACTTC.

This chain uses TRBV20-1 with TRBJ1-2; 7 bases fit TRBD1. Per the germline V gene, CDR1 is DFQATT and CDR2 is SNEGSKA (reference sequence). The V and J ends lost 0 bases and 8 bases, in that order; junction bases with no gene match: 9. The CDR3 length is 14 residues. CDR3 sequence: CSARDLGTDLGYTF. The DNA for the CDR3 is TGCAGTGCTAGAGATCTAGGGACAGATTTGGGCTACACCTTC.

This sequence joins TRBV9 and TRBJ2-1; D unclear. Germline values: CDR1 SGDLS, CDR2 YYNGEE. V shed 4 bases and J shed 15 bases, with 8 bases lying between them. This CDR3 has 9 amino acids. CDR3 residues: CASSLPPFF. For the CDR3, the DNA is TGTGCCAGCAGCCTCCCCCCGTTCTTC. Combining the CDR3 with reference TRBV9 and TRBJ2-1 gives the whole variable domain DSGVTQTPKHLITATGQRVTLRCSPRSGDLSVYWYQQSLDQGLQFLIQYYNGEERAKGNILERFSAQQFPDLHSELNLSSLELGDSALYFCASSLPPFFGPGTRLTVL.

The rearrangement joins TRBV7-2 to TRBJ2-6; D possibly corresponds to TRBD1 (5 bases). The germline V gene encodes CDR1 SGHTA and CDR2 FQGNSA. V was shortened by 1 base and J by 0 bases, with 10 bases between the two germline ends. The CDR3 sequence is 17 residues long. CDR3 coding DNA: TGTGCCAGCAGCTTAGTGGGGCCGATCTCTGGGGCCAACGTCCTGACTTTC. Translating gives CASSLVGPISGANVLTF.

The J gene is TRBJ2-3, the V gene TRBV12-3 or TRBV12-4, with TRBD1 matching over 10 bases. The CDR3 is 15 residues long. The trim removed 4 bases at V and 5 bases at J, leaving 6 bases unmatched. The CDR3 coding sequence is TGTGCCAGCAGTTCCGGACAGGGGGTAGGAGATACGCAGTATTTT. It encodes CASSSGQGVGDTQYF.

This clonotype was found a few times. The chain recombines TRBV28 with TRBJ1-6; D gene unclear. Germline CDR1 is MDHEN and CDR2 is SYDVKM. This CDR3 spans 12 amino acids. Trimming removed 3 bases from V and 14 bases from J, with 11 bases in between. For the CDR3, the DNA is TGTGCCAGCAGTTTGTTCGGCCTTGCCCTCCACTTT. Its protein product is CASSLFGLALHF.

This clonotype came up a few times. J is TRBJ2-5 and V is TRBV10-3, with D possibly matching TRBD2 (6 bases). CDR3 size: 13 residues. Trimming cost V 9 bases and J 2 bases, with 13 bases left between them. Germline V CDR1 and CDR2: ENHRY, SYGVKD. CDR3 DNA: TGTGCCATTCGGGGGAGTAAACAAGAGACCCAGTACTTC. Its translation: CAIRGSKQETQYF.

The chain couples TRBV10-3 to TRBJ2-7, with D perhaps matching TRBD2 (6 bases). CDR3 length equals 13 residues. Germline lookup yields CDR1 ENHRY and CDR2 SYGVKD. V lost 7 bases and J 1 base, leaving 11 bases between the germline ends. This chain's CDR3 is CAIMSGLSYEQYF. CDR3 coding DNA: TGTGCCATCATGAGCGGGCTATCCTACGAGCAGTACTTC.

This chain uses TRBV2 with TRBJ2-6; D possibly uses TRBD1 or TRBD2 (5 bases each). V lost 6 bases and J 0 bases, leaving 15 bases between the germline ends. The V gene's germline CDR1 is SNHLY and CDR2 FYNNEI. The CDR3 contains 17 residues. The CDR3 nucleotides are TGTGCCAGCAGGTCCCATAAGGGGACCTCTGGGGCCAACGTCCTGACTTTC. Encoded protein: CASRSHKGTSGANVLTF.

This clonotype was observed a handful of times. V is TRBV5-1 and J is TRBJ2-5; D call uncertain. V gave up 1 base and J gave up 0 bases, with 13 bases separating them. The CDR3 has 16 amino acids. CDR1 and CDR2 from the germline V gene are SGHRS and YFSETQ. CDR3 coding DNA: TGCGCCAGCAGCTTGAGTGGGCAAGCCTACCAAGAGACCCAGTACTTC. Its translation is CASSLSGQAYQETQYF.

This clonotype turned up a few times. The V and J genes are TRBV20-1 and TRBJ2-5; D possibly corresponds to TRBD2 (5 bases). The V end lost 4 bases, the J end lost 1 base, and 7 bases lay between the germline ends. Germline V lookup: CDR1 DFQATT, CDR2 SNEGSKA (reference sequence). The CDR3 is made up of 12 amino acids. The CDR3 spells CSAIASQETQYF. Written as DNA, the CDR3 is TGCAGTGCTATAGCGTCCCAAGAGACCCAGTACTTC.

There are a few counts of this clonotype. The CDR3 loop is CASSAEQGLTGELFF. CDR3 nucleotide sequence: TGTGCCAGCAGTGCGGAACAGGGCCTCACCGGGGAGCTGTTTTTT. The chain carries TRBV2 and TRBJ2-2; perhaps TRBD1 as D (6 bases). Deletions cut 4 bases from V and 4 bases from J, with 13 bases between. Germline V gene sequence: CDR1 SNHLY, CDR2 FYNNEI. The CDR3 is made up of 15 amino acids.

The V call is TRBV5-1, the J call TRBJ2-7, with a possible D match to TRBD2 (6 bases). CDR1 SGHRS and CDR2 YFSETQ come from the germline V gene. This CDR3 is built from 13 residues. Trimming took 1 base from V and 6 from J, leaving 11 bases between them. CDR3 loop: CASSLYQGGEQYF. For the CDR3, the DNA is TGCGCCAGCAGCTTGTATCAGGGAGGCGAGCAGTACTTC. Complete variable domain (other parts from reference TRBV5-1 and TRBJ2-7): KAGVTQTPRYLIKTRGQQVTLSCSPISGHRSVSWYQQTPGQGLQFLFEYFSETQRNKGNFPGRFSGRQFSNSRSEMNVSTLELGDSALYLCASSLYQGGEQYFGPGTRLTVT.

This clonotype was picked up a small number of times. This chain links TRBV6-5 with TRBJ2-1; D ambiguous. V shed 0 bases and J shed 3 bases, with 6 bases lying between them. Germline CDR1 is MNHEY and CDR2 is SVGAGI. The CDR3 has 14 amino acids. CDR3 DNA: TGTGCCAGCAGTTACTCAGTAGACTACAATGAGCAGTTCTTC. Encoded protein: CASSYSVDYNEQFF.

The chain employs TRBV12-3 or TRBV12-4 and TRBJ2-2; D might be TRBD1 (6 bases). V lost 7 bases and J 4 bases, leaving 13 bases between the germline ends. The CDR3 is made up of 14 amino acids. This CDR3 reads CASTPGQITGELFF. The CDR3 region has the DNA TGTGCCAGCACCCCGGGACAAATCACCGGGGAGCTGTTTTTT.

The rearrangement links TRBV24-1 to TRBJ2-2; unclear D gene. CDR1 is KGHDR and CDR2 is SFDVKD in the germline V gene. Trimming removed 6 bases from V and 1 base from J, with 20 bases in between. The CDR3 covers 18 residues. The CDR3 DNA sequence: TGTGCCACCAGTAAGTCGCTCCCGCCCACTATGAACACCGGGGAGCTGTTTTTT. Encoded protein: CATSKSLPPTMNTGELFF.

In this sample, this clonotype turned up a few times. The DNA for the CDR3 is TGTGCCAGCAGTTTCGGGGGGCCCCAGGGTGAGCAGTTCTTC. Encoded protein: CASSFGGPQGEQFF. The J gene is TRBJ2-1, the V gene TRBV28, with TRBD2 as a possible D gene (7 bases). V lost 3 bases and J 9 bases, leaving 15 bases between the germline ends. Germline-derived CDR1 and CDR2 are MDHEN and SYDVKM. This CDR3 has 14 residues.

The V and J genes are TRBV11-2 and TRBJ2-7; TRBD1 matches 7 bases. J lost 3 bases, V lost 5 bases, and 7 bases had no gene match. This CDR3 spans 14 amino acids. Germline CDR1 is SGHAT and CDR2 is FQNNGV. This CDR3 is CASSIQTGNYEQYF. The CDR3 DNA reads TGTGCCAGCAGCATACAGACAGGGAACTACGAGCAGTACTTC. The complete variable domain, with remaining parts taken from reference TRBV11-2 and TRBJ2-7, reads EAGVAQSPRYKIIEKRQSVAFWCNPISGHATLYWYQQILGQGPKLLIQFQNNGVVDDSQLPKDRFSAERLKGVDSTLKIQPAKLEDSAVYLCASSIQTGNYEQYFGPGTRLTVT.